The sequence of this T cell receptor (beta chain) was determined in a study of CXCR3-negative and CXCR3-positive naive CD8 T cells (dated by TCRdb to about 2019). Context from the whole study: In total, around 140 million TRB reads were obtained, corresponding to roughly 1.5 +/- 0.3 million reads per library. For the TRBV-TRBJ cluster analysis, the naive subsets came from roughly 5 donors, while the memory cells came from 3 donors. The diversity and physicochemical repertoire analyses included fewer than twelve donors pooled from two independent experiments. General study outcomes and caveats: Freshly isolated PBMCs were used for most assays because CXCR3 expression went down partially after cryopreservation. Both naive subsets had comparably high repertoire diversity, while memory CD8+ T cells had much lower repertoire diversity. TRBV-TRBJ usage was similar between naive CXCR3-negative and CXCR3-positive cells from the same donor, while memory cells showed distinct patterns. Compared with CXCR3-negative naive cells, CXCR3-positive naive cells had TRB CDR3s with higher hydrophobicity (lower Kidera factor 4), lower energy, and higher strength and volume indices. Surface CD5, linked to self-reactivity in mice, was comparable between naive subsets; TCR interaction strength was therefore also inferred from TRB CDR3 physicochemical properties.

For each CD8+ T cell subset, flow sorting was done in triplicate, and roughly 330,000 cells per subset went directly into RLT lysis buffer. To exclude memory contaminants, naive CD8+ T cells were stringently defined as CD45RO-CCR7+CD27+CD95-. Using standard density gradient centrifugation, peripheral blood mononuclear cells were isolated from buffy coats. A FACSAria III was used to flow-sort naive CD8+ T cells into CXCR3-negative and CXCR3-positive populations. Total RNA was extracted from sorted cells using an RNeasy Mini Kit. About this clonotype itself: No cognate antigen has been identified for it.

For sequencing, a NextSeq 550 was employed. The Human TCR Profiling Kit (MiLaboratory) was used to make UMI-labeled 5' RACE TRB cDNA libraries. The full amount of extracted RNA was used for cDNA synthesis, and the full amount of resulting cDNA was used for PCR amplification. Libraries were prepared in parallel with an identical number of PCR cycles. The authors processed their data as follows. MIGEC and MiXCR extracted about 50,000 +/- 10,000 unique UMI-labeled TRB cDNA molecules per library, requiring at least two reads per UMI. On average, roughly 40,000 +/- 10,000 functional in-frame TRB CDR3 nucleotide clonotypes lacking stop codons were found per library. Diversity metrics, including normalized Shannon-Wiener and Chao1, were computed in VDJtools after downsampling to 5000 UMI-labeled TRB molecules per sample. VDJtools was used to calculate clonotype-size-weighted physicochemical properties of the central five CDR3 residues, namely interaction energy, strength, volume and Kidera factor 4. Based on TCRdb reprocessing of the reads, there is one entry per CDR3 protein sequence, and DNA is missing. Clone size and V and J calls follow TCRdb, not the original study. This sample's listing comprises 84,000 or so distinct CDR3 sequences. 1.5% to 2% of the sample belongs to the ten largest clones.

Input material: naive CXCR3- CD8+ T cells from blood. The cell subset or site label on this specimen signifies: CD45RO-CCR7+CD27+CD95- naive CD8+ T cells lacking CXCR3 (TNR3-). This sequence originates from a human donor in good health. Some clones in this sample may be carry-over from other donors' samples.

The CDR3 sequence is CSARDLDRGDTQYF. This sequence uses TRBV20-1 and TRBJ2-3; as DNA is missing, the TRBD1 call by TCRdb cannot be tested. CDR1 DFQATT and CDR2 SNEGSKA are derived from the germline V gene (reference sequence). Including cysteine and phenylalanine, the CDR3 has 14 amino acids. Only the protein sequence is given.